A selection of T cell receptor beta chains follows, all from one sample in a study of blood T cell repertoires in COVID-19. Some clones are missing from TCRdb's copy, which holds only in-frame ones; the method was immunoSEQ multiplex PCR. This sample has 200,000 to 250,000 clones, with roughly 86% found just once. The specimen sequenced was peripheral blood. Receptor source: a man in his fifties with acute or convalescent COVID-19. Both conserved end residues are part of each CDR3. The D gene is left open where the match is weak. Some rows have no size entry. The others give once, few or many, or a class for an expanded clone.

v_call: TRBV2
clone_size: .
j_call: TRBJ2-7
d_call: TRBD2
cdr3_aa: CASREGTSGSYEQYF
cdr3_nt: TGTGCCAGCAGGGAAGGGACTAGCGGCTCCTACGAGCAGTACTTC

v_call: TRBV12-5
clone_size: .
j_call: TRBJ1-2
d_call: .
cdr3_aa: CASGLVLHSNYGYTF
cdr3_nt: TGTGCTAGTGGTTTGGTACTCCACAGTAACTATGGCTACACCTTC

v_call: TRBV28
clone_size: .
j_call: TRBJ2-5
d_call: TRBD2
cdr3_aa: CASSFQREVLETQYF
cdr3_nt: TGTGCCAGCAGTTTCCAGCGGGAGGTCTTGGAGACCCAGTACTTC

v_call: TRBV7-8
clone_size: .
j_call: TRBJ2-1
d_call: .
cdr3_aa: CASTLGATGGSSYNEQFF
cdr3_nt: TGTGCCAGCACCTTGGGGGCCACGGGAGGTAGCTCCTACAATGAGCAGTTCTTC

v_call: TRBV5-1
clone_size: .
j_call: TRBJ1-1
d_call: .
cdr3_aa: CASSQGGAREAFF
cdr3_nt: TGCGCCAGCAGCCAAGGGGGAGCCCGTGAAGCTTTCTTT

v_call: TRBV19
clone_size: .
j_call: TRBJ1-6
d_call: .
cdr3_aa: CASQPGGYNSPLHF
cdr3_nt: TGTGCCAGTCAGCCGGGGGGCTATAATTCACCCCTCCACTTT

v_call: TRBV28
clone_size: .
j_call: TRBJ2-2
d_call: .
cdr3_aa: CASSFSPGVSGELFF
cdr3_nt: TGTGCCAGCAGTTTTTCCCCAGGGGTCTCCGGGGAGCTGTTTTTT

v_call: TRBV27
clone_size: few
j_call: TRBJ2-1
d_call: .
cdr3_aa: CASSNPLVSEQFF
cdr3_nt: TGTGCCAGCAGTAACCCTCTAGTTTCCGAGCAGTTCTTC

v_call: TRBV7-3
clone_size: .
j_call: TRBJ2-3
d_call: TRBD2
cdr3_aa: CASSPGGGPTDTQYF
cdr3_nt: TGTGCCAGCAGCCCCGGGGGGGGCCCCACAGATACGCAGTATTTT

v_call: TRBV12-3/TRBV12-4
clone_size: .
j_call: TRBJ2-7
d_call: .
cdr3_aa: CASTLSHNYEQYF
cdr3_nt: TGTGCCAGCACCCTGTCACACAACTACGAGCAGTACTTC

v_call: TRBV7-9
clone_size: .
j_call: TRBJ1-2
d_call: .
cdr3_aa: CASSLAPGHYYGYTF
cdr3_nt: TGTGCCAGCAGCTTAGCCCCAGGACACTACTATGGCTACACCTTC

v_call: TRBV19
clone_size: .
j_call: TRBJ1-1
d_call: .
cdr3_aa: CASTRRERNTEAFF
cdr3_nt: TGTGCCAGTACCCGCCGGGAGAGGAACACTGAAGCTTTCTTT

v_call: TRBV10-1
clone_size: .
j_call: TRBJ2-7
d_call: TRBD2
cdr3_aa: CASSLGASGFDEQYF
cdr3_nt: TGCGCCAGCAGTCTGGGGGCTAGCGGGTTCGACGAGCAGTACTTC

v_call: TRBV28
clone_size: once
j_call: TRBJ2-7
d_call: .
cdr3_aa: CAAQGYREYEQYF
cdr3_nt: TGTGCCGCCCAGGGGTACAGAGAATACGAGCAGTACTTC

v_call: TRBV6-5
clone_size: .
j_call: TRBJ2-1
d_call: TRBD2
cdr3_aa: CASSSAGGSGGAEQFF
cdr3_nt: TGTGCCAGCAGTTCGGCCGGAGGGAGCGGGGGGGCAGAGCAGTTCTTC

v_call: TRBV5-1
clone_size: .
j_call: TRBJ2-2
d_call: .
cdr3_aa: CASSFGSGELFF
cdr3_nt: TGCGCCAGCAGCTTTGGGAGCGGGGAGCTGTTTTTT

v_call: TRBV27
clone_size: .
j_call: TRBJ2-1
d_call: .
cdr3_aa: CASSLSWSRNEQFF
cdr3_nt: TGTGCCAGCAGTTTATCGTGGAGCCGGAATGAGCAGTTCTTC

v_call: TRBV18
clone_size: .
j_call: TRBJ1-4
d_call: .
cdr3_aa: CASSEAGQNNEKLFF
cdr3_nt: TGTGCCAGCTCCGAGGCAGGGCAGAATAATGAAAAACTGTTTTTT

v_call: TRBV4-1
clone_size: .
j_call: TRBJ1-1
d_call: .
cdr3_aa: CASSQDSGTEAFF
cdr3_nt: TGCGCCAGCAGCCAAGATTCGGGCACTGAAGCTTTCTTT

v_call: TRBV2
clone_size: once
j_call: TRBJ1-5
d_call: .
cdr3_aa: CASSEANRDQPQHF
cdr3_nt: TGTGCCAGCAGTGAAGCGAACAGGGATCAGCCCCAGCATTTT

v_call: TRBV5-1
clone_size: .
j_call: TRBJ1-1
d_call: .
cdr3_aa: CASSLTGEAFF
cdr3_nt: TGCGCCAGCAGCTTGACAGGTGAAGCTTTCTTT

v_call: TRBV14
clone_size: .
j_call: TRBJ1-2
d_call: .
cdr3_aa: CASSQQGRLKGYGYTF
cdr3_nt: TGTGCCAGCAGCCAACAGGGCCGCTTAAAGGGCTATGGCTACACCTTC